This TCR beta chain originates from a study of shared clonotypes between healthy human individuals. Some clones are missing from TCRdb's copy, which holds only in-frame ones; the method was immunoSEQ multiplex PCR. The sample consists of around 240,000 clones, 60% to 70% of them appearing once. Donors, healthy HIV-negative adults, lacked recent acute infections or vaccinations. For this clone: The antigen remains undetermined.

Whole-study results and caveats: Unshared clonotypes carried lower generation probabilities than those common to all four donors.

The germline V gene encodes CDR1 SGHRS and CDR2 YFSETQ. V gave up 4 bases and J gave up 0 bases; unmatched junction bases: 2. The CDR3 sequence is 15 residues long. Input material: memory CD4+ T cells sorted from blood. Noted subset: CD45RA-negative fraction. The V call is TRBV5-1, the J call TRBJ2-2, with TRBD2 identical over 8 bases. This receptor was identified in a man aged 30 to 45 in good health. The CDR3 nucleotides are TGCGCCAGCAGCCCGGGACTAGCGAACACCGGGGAGCTGTTTTTT. The encoded protein is CASSPGLANTGELFF.